A single sample is the source of the 26 T cell receptor beta chains below, sequenced in a study of shared clonotypes between healthy human individuals (dated by TCRdb to the early 2020s). Preparation of the library involved the immunoSEQ multiplex PCR assay. Held by TCRdb, this immuneACCESS table contains in-frame sequences only and omits some clones. Under half of the omission traces to an unresolved V gene where checked; the cause of the rest is unknown. This sample is represented by 2 million to 2.5 million clones; 93% of them were singletons. About 0.41% of the sample comes from the top ten. Material for sequencing was naive CD4+ T cells from PBMCs. What the cell subset or site label conveys for this sample: CD45RA+ positively selected. The receptor source for this set is a man aged 18 to 30 in good health. Some clones in this sample may be carry-over from other donors' samples.

CDR3 DNA sequence: TGTGCCACCCACGAGGCCGGCGGGTACACCGGGGAGCTGTTTTTT. This encodes CATHEAGGYTGELFF. This chain uses TRBV28 with TRBJ2-2; TRBD2 is a possible D gene (5 bases). The CDR3 loop spans 15 amino acids. Trimming removed 10 bases at V and 3 bases at J, with 18 bases between. Germline V gene sequence: CDR1 MDHEN, CDR2 SYDVKM.

This chain uses TRBV7-3 with TRBJ2-1, with D perhaps matching TRBD2 (5 bases). The CDR3 covers 14 residues. Germline values: CDR1 SGHTA, CDR2 FQGTGA. Trimming removed 5 bases from V and 4 bases from J, with 12 bases in between. The CDR3 DNA is TGTGCCAGCAGCCGAGGCCAGCGGTACAATGAGCAGTTCTTC. Translated, it gives CASSRGQRYNEQFF.

On this clone: This specimen includes other DNA sequences encoding the same CDR3. The chain uses TRBV5-1 and TRBJ2-5; weak D call: TRBD1 (6 bases). The CDR3 is 12 residues long. Germline lookup yields CDR1 SGHRS and CDR2 YFSETQ. The germline V and J ends were trimmed by 4 bases and 5 bases, with 9 bases remaining between them. The CDR3 sequence: CASSLQGETQYF. For the CDR3, the DNA is TGCGCCAGCAGCCTCCAGGGGGAGACCCAGTACTTC.

The chain joins TRBV27 to TRBJ2-7; TRBD1 matches 8 bases. Trimming cost V 5 bases and J 3 bases; bases outside gene matches: 6. Germline V gives CDR1 MNHEY, CDR2 SMNVEV (reference sequence). CDR3 length: 14 amino acids. For the CDR3, the DNA is TGTGCCAGCAGTCCCAACGGACAGGGCTACGAGCAGTACTTC. This encodes CASSPNGQGYEQYF.

The V call is TRBV5-6, the J call TRBJ1-6; the D is unclear. V dropped 2 bases and J dropped 7 bases, with 19 bases sitting between them. This CDR3 has 17 residues. Germline assignment: CDR1 SGHDT and CDR2 YYEEEE. The CDR3 nucleotides are TGTGCCAGCAGCTTCAGCTTAGCTGGACCAAACAATTCACCCCTCCACTTT. This encodes CASSFSLAGPNNSPLHF.

This chain uses TRBV30 with TRBJ2-2; D is perhaps TRBD2 (5 bases). This CDR3 comprises 13 residues. With 5 bases removed from V and 5 bases from J, the gap between germline ends came to 12 bases. CDR1 is GTSNPN and CDR2 is SVGIG in the germline V gene (reference sequence). The CDR3 region has the DNA TGTGCCTGGGGGAGTAGCTGGACCGGGGAGCTGTTTTTT. Its protein is CAWGSSWTGELFF.

The CDR3 loop reads CASSLYSGGDYGYTF. The CDR3, as DNA: TGTGCCAGCAGTTTATACTCAGGGGGCGACTATGGCTACACCTTC. The chain has TRBV28 and TRBJ1-2; the match to TRBD1 covers 8 bases. The germline V gene encodes CDR1 MDHEN and CDR2 SYDVKM. Germline trimming cut 1 base from V and 3 bases from J; bases unmatched to any gene: 4. The CDR3 runs to 15 residues.

This clone was detected once. The DNA for the CDR3 is TGTGCCTGGGGGGACAACAATGAGCAGTTCTTC. It is translated as CAWGDNNEQFF. This chain uses TRBV30 with TRBJ2-1; possible D gene TRBD1, 6 bases. The V end was cut by 5 bases, the J end by 5 bases, with 7 bases between. This CDR3 has 11 residues. Germline V gene sequence: CDR1 GTSNPN, CDR2 SVGIG (reference sequence).

The chain links TRBV10-3 to TRBJ2-3; 7 bases are a match to TRBD2. The germline gives CDR1 ENHRY, CDR2 SYGVKD. The length of the CDR3 is 15 residues. With V trimmed by 6 bases and J by 0 bases, 6 bases remained unmatched. The CDR3 nucleotides read TGTGCCATCAGCCAGCTAGCGGCGAGCACAGATACGCAGTATTTT. Translation: CAISQLAASTDTQYF.

Note on this clone: Other DNA sequences of this sample code for an identical CDR3. The genes are TRBV6-5 and TRBJ1-1; D is unclear. This CDR3 has 14 residues. Trimming removed 2 bases from V and 0 bases from J, with 7 bases in between. Germline V lookup: CDR1 MNHEY, CDR2 SVGAGI. The CDR3 reads CASSYGTLNTEAFF. The CDR3 DNA reads as TGTGCCAGCAGTTACGGTACCCTGAACACTGAAGCTTTCTTT.

The V call is TRBV7-3, the J call TRBJ2-3, with D perhaps matching TRBD2 (5 bases). The ends were cut back, 5 bases at V and 2 bases at J, with 11 bases in the middle. Germline-derived CDR1 and CDR2 are SGHTA and FQGTGA. The CDR3 sequence is 14 residues long. The CDR3 is CASSPTEATDTQYF. The CDR3 nucleotides are TGTGCCAGCAGCCCAACGGAGGCCACAGATACGCAGTATTTT. Full variable domain (remainder filled in from reference TRBV7-3 and TRBJ2-3): GAGVSQTPSNKVTEKGKYVELRCDPISGHTALYWYRQSLGQGPEFLIYFQGTGAADDSGLPNDRFFAVRPEGSVSTLKIQRTERGDSAVYLCASSPTEATDTQYFGPGTRLTVL.

The gene calls are TRBV6-1 and TRBJ2-5; D possibly corresponds to TRBD2 (6 bases). Germline CDR1 MNHNS, CDR2 SASEGT. V was cut by 8 bases and J by 6 bases, with 19 bases left in between. The CDR3 length is 14 residues. CDR3 DNA sequence: TGTGCCAGCCGCCCCGCCGGGGGAAGCAAGACCCAGTACTTC. This codes for CASRPAGGSKTQYF.

The gene calls are TRBV27 and TRBJ2-2; D may be TRBD1 (5 bases). The germline V gene has CDR1 MNHEY and CDR2 SMNVEV (reference sequence). CDR3 length: 13 residues. V was cut by 0 bases and J by 7 bases, with 6 bases left in between. As DNA, the CDR3 is TGTGCCAGCAGTTTATCTAGGGGCGGGGAGCTGTTTTTT. Residues: CASSLSRGGELFF.

This chain connects TRBV23-1 to TRBJ2-2; 16 bases fit TRBD2. TRBV23-1 is identified as an open reading frame with a role that is uncertain. V dropped 0 bases and J dropped 6; count of bases not matched to a gene: 16. The length of the CDR3 is 22 residues. The CDR3 protein is CASSQSSGGGLAGGPFPGELFF. CDR3 coding DNA: TGCGCCAGCAGTCAATCGTCAGGTGGGGGACTAGCGGGAGGGCCGTTTCCCGGGGAGCTGTTTTTT.

This clone has just one count. J is TRBJ2-7 and V is TRBV11-1; D is perhaps TRBD1 (6 bases). The germline V gene encodes CDR1 SGHAT and CDR2 FQDESV (reference sequence). The CDR3 has 15 residues. V lost 4 bases to trimming and J lost 6 bases, with 19 bases between them. This CDR3 reads CASSSTGTRESEQYF. The DNA of the CDR3 is TGTGCCAGCAGCTCTACAGGGACCAGGGAGTCCGAGCAGTACTTC.

The rearrangement links TRBV5-1 to TRBJ2-5; D possibly uses TRBD1 or TRBD2 (5 bases each). The germline V gene encodes CDR1 SGHRS and CDR2 YFSETQ. The CDR3 is 16 amino acids. V lost 0 bases, J lost 4 bases, and 16 bases lay in between. The CDR3 nucleotides are TGCGCCAGCAGCTTGGCCCCTAGAGGGGTTGGAGAGACCCAGTACTTC. This codes for CASSLAPRGVGETQYF.

The chain carries TRBV5-6 and TRBJ1-1, with D perhaps matching TRBD1 (5 bases). V dropped 3 bases and J dropped 4 bases, with 13 bases sitting between them. Germline V CDR1 and CDR2: SGHDT, YYEEEE. CDR3 size: 14 residues. The CDR3 DNA is TGTGCCAGCAGCTCAACGTGGCAGGGCACTGAAGCTTTCTTT. This translates into CASSSTWQGTEAFF.

The genes are TRBV7-9 and TRBJ1-5, with D unclear. The CDR3 is 13 residues long. V was shortened by 2 bases and J by 5 bases, with 7 bases between the two germline ends. Per the germline V gene, CDR1 is SEHNR and CDR2 is FQNEAQ (reference sequence). The CDR3 protein is CASSLRTDQPQHF. The CDR3 bases are TGTGCCAGCAGCTTACGTACGGATCAGCCCCAGCATTTT.

V usage is TRBV5-4 and J usage is TRBJ2-7; the D gene is possibly TRBD2 (6 bases). CDR3 length: 13 amino acids. Trimming removed 10 bases from V and 2 bases from J, with 16 bases in between. CDR1 and CDR2 from the germline V gene are SGHNT and YYREEE (reference sequence). The CDR3 spells CAPRELKPYEQYF. CDR3 coding DNA: TGTGCCCCGCGGGAACTAAAGCCCTACGAGCAGTACTTC.

The rearrangement joins TRBV21-1 to TRBJ2-6; the table's D call of TRBD2 was not tested on the DNA. TRBV21-1 is listed as a pseudogene. The length of the CDR3 is 20 residues. Written as DNA, the CDR3 is TGTGCCAGCAGCGGGCTAGCGGGGCGTACCCCCTACTCTGGGGCCAACGTCCTGACTTTC. Translated, it gives CASSGLAGRTPYSGANVLTF.

The gene calls are TRBV19 and TRBJ1-2; D remains unclear. This CDR3 has 12 residues. Trimming took off 5 bases at V and 6 bases at J, with 10 bases between the two ends. The germline V gene encodes CDR1 LNHDA and CDR2 SQIVND (reference sequence). CDR3 protein: CASSRSIDGYTF. The DNA of the CDR3 is TGTGCCAGTAGTCGGAGTATAGATGGCTACACCTTC.

V is TRBV9 and J is TRBJ1-1, with D hard to call. This CDR3 is built from 13 residues. V gave up 7 bases and J gave up 1 base, with 11 bases separating them. Germline values: CDR1 SGDLS, CDR2 YYNGEE. The CDR3 sequence: CASARRENTEAFF. The CDR3 DNA sequence: TGTGCCAGCGCCCGTCGGGAGAACACTGAAGCTTTCTTT.

A note on this clone: Other DNA sequences in the sample encode the same CDR3. The chain carries TRBV7-8 and TRBJ2-5; D is unclear. V lost 5 bases and J lost 5, with 12 bases in between. Germline V gives CDR1 SGHVS, CDR2 FQNEAQ. There are 13 residues in the CDR3. The CDR3 region is CASSPRLGETQYF. Here the CDR3 DNA reads TGTGCCAGCAGCCCAAGGTTGGGTGAGACCCAGTACTTC.

CDR3 region: CASSRFNYGYTF. The DNA of the CDR3 is TGTGCCAGTAGTAGATTTAACTATGGCTACACCTTC. The chain employs TRBV19 and TRBJ1-2; D uncertain. V lost 4 bases to trimming and J lost 1 base, with 4 bases between them. The CDR3 consists of 12 residues. CDR1 is LNHDA, CDR2 SQIVND, per germline (reference sequence).

CDR3 coding DNA: TGTGCCAGCAGCTTACCCTGGGGACAGGCCGGCTTCAAGCAGTACTTC. Translated: CASSLPWGQAGFKQYF. The chain combines TRBV11-2 with TRBJ2-7; 8 bases agree with TRBD1. The V segment lost 2 bases and the J segment 8 bases; nucleotides outside the gene matches: 14. The CDR3 spans 16 residues. Germline V gene sequence: CDR1 SGHAT, CDR2 FQNNGV. Using reference TRBV11-2 and TRBJ2-7 for the parts outside the CDR3, the full variable domain is EAGVAQSPRYKIIEKRQSVAFWCNPISGHATLYWYQQILGQGPKLLIQFQNNGVVDDSQLPKDRFSAERLKGVDSTLKIQPAKLEDSAVYLCASSLPWGQAGFKQYFGPGTRLTVT.

The V and J genes are TRBV4-2 and TRBJ1-1, with D possibly matching TRBD1 (6 bases). From germline, CDR1 is LGHNA and CDR2 YNFKEQ. This CDR3 region has 16 residues. Trimming removed 3 bases from V and 4 bases from J, with 18 bases in between. CDR3 sequence reads: CASSHKAHRAGTEAFF. CDR3 bases: TGTGCCAGCAGCCACAAAGCCCACAGGGCTGGCACTGAAGCTTTCTTT.